One and the same sample provided the 18 T cell receptor beta chains below, sequenced in a study of T-cell memory formation after mild COVID-19. TCRdb passed the 5' RACE reads through MiXCR, listing each CDR3 protein once. The sample records about 430,000 distinct CDR3 sequences, around 24% being singletons. What was sequenced was PBMCs or a T cell subset sorted from them (not recorded which). All receptors derive from an adult woman who had mild COVID-19 (a few samples of this study predate the infection). Cell type and time point are not known.

The chain uses TRBV29-1 and TRBJ1-2, with D maybe TRBD1 (6 bases). CDR3 length equals 11 residues. The germline V gene has CDR1 SQVTM and CDR2 ANQGSEA. With 4 bases removed from V and 9 bases from J, the gap between germline ends came to 12 bases. This chain's CDR3 is CSVVQGSSYTF. Written as DNA, the CDR3 is TGCAGCGTTGTGCAGGGGTCGAGCTACACCTTC.

This clonotype was seen only a few times. The chain is built from TRBV6-1 and TRBJ2-5; TRBD1 matches at 10 bases. The CDR3 contains 16 residues. V was pared by 2 bases and J by 4 bases, with 7 bases of the junction left unmatched. Germline V gene lookup returns CDR1 MNHNS and CDR2 SASEGT. Here the CDR3 reads CASSELGGDRGETQYF. In DNA, the CDR3 is TGTGCCAGCAGTGAATTGGGAGGGGACAGGGGAGAGACCCAGTACTTC.

The chain employs TRBV20-1 and TRBJ1-4; TRBD1 might be the D (5 bases). V shed 0 bases and J shed 7 bases, with 9 bases lying between them. Germline V gene data show CDR1 as DFQATT and CDR2 as SNEGSKA (reference sequence). The CDR3 has 13 residues. For the CDR3, the DNA is TGCAGTGCTAGAGAGGGGGAAGGTGAAAAACTGTTTTTT. Its translation is CSAREGEGEKLFF.

This clonotype was found a few times. The V and J genes are TRBV6-2 or TRBV6-3 and TRBJ2-6; the D gene is possibly TRBD2 (5 bases). V lost 0 bases and J lost 0, with 15 bases in between. CDR3 size: 19 residues. The germline CDR1 and CDR2 sequences are MNHEY and SVGEGT. This CDR3 is CASSYSTRGPPSGANVLTF. In nucleotides, the CDR3 is TGTGCCAGCAGTTACTCTACCCGGGGTCCGCCCTCTGGGGCCAACGTCCTGACTTTC.

V usage is TRBV20-1 and J usage is TRBJ2-7, with 10 positions matching TRBD1. Germline V gives CDR1 DFQATT, CDR2 SNEGSKA (reference sequence). This CDR3 spans 13 amino acids. The trim removed 5 bases at V and 3 bases at J, leaving 4 bases unmatched. The CDR3 bases are TGCAGTGCTCGGGGACAGGGGTTCTACGAGCAGTACTTC. Its translation is CSARGQGFYEQYF.

This clonotype was observed a few times. The V gene is TRBV11-3, the J gene TRBJ2-5; D uncertain. V was cut by 5 bases and J by 5 bases, with 12 bases left in between. The germline V gene has CDR1 SGHNT and CDR2 YENEEA. The CDR3 has 13 residues. The CDR3 DNA reads TGTGCCAGCAGCGCCTCCGGGTTGGAGACCCAGTACTTC. This encodes CASSASGLETQYF.

This clonotype appeared many times. The chain uses TRBV12-3 or TRBV12-4 and TRBJ1-3; D remains ambiguous. CDR3 size: 15 residues. V lost 1 base to trimming and J lost 4 bases, with 11 bases between them. The CDR3 loop reads CASSLEARSGNTIYF. For the CDR3, the DNA is TGTGCCAGCAGTTTAGAGGCCAGGTCGGGAAACACCATATATTTT.

The rearrangement links TRBV6-1 to TRBJ2-3; 8 nucleotides agree with TRBD1. Germline V gene sequence: CDR1 MNHNS, CDR2 SASEGT. The CDR3 is 14 residues long. J was trimmed by 4 bases and V by 6 bases; bases with no gene match: 6. CDR3 nucleotide sequence: TGTGCCAGCAGGTTACAGGGGGTGGCAGATACGCAGTATTTT. It translates to CASRLQGVADTQYF.

The chain carries TRBV7-9 and TRBJ1-2, with D perhaps matching TRBD1 (5 bases). Deletions cut 1 base from V and 4 bases from J, with 10 bases between. CDR1 and CDR2 (germline): SEHNR, FQNEAQ (reference sequence). This CDR3 contains 14 residues. The DNA of the CDR3 is TGTGCCAGCAGCTTAGTAGCAGGGTCCTATGGCTACACCTTC. This gives the protein CASSLVAGSYGYTF.

The sample holds many counts of this clonotype. The rearrangement links TRBV5-5 to TRBJ1-6; the D gene is possibly TRBD1 (5 bases). V was clipped by 0 bases and J by 9 bases, with 16 bases between them. The CDR3 length is 16 residues. The germline gives CDR1 SGHKS, CDR2 YYEKEE (reference sequence). The CDR3 reads CASSLESGARGSPLHF. Written as DNA, the CDR3 is TGTGCCAGCAGCTTGGAGTCTGGGGCTAGGGGTTCACCCCTCCACTTT.

This rearrangement joins TRBV10-2 to TRBJ2-7, with D uncertain. The length of the CDR3 is 14 residues. CDR1 and CDR2 (germline): WSHSY, SAAADI. Trimming took 5 bases from V and 4 from J, leaving 15 bases between them. The CDR3 DNA reads as TGCGCCAGCAGTTCTGACATAGGTGCGTACGAGCAGTACTTC. This codes for CASSSDIGAYEQYF.

This clonotype was detected only a few times. The gene calls are TRBV5-1 and TRBJ2-7, with a possible D match to TRBD1 (6 bases). This CDR3 region has 15 residues. With 4 bases removed from V and 0 bases from J, the gap between germline ends came to 14 bases. Germline values: CDR1 SGHRS, CDR2 YFSETQ. The CDR3 DNA follows: TGCGCCAGCAGCCCCGGGACACTTCACTCCTACGAGCAGTACTTC. Amino acids: CASSPGTLHSYEQYF.

Only a few counts were recorded for this clonotype. V usage is TRBV12-3 or TRBV12-4 and J usage is TRBJ1-4; D is possibly TRBD1 (6 bases). The CDR3 contains 14 residues. V was shortened by 3 bases and J by 6 bases, with 11 bases between the two germline ends. For the CDR3, the DNA is TGTGCCAGCAGTTTTGCGGGGGCCTATGAAAAACTGTTTTTT. This translates into CASSFAGAYEKLFF.

This clonotype appeared a few times. The chain employs TRBV29-1 and TRBJ2-6; weak D call: TRBD2 (5 bases). V was clipped by 3 bases and J by 1 base, with 7 bases between them. CDR1 and CDR2 from the germline V gene are SQVTM and ANQGSEA. This CDR3 is built from 14 residues. CDR3 DNA: TGCAGCGTTGACGGGGAGTCTGGGGCCAACGTCCTGACTTTC. Amino acid sequence: CSVDGESGANVLTF. Full variable domain (remainder filled in from reference TRBV29-1 and TRBJ2-6): SAVISQKPSRDICQRGTSLTIQCQVDSQVTMMFWYRQQPGQSLTLIATANQGSEATYESGFVIDKFPISRPNLTFSTLTVSNMSPEDSSIYLCSVDGESGANVLTFGAGSRLTVL.

This clonotype was picked up a small number of times. The chain couples TRBV20-1 to TRBJ2-7; D may be TRBD2 (5 bases). Germline V lookup: CDR1 DFQATT, CDR2 SNEGSKA (reference sequence). Between the trimmed V and J ends, which lost 1 base and 5 bases, there was a span of 15 bases. This CDR3 is built from 14 residues. DNA of the CDR3: TGCAGTGCTAGAGGTGGGCTAGCCCCGAACGAGCAGTACTTC. Protein: CSARGGLAPNEQYF.

This clonotype has more than one count but fewer than ten. The V gene is TRBV5-6, the J gene TRBJ2-7, with 8 bases lining up with TRBD2. The V and J ends lost 1 base and 7 bases, in that order; junction bases with no gene match: 19. There are 18 residues in the CDR3. Germline lookup yields CDR1 SGHDT and CDR2 YYEEEE. CDR3 bases: TGTGCCAGCAGCTTGTTCCGGGGTTGGCGGGAGGCCGCCTTAGAGCAGTACTTC. This gives the protein CASSLFRGWREAALEQYF.

This clonotype was observed a handful of times. This chain uses TRBV12-3 or TRBV12-4 with TRBJ2-1; TRBD1 matches at 9 bases. V shed 0 bases and J 10 bases; nucleotides not matched to a gene: 4. CDR3 length: 14 amino acids. The CDR3 DNA sequence: TGTGCCAGCAGTTTAGCTACAGGGGGCGTCGAGCAGTTCTTC. This encodes CASSLATGGVEQFF.

V and J are TRBV7-8 and TRBJ2-7, with D unresolved. Germline V CDR1 and CDR2: SGHVS, FQNEAQ. With 5 bases removed from V and 3 bases from J, the gap between germline ends came to 8 bases. CDR3 length equals 12 residues. CDR3 in amino acids: CASSQSLYEQYF. As DNA, the CDR3 is TGTGCCAGCAGCCAGAGCCTCTACGAGCAGTACTTC.